This T cell receptor beta chain was obtained from a study of cytomegalovirus exposure and HLA in healthy donors. Study summary: Within the Caucasian-associated ancestry cluster were roughly 82% of the approximately 400 genotyped donors.

A multiplex PCR was run with 60 Vbeta primers and 13 Jbeta primers. Clones were read by immunoSEQ multiplex PCR, and TCRdb kept only the in-frame ones, dropping some. Seen here are around 67,000 clones, approximately 74% observed once, and the top ten hold about 20%. V was pared by 1 base and J by 4 bases, with 3 bases of the junction left unmatched. The germline CDR1 and CDR2 sequences are SGHVS and FQNEAQ. The CDR3 is made up of 16 amino acids. As to this clone: The target antigen is unknown.

Study-wide findings and caveats: In a later analysis, TCR association rates varied by HLA locus: DRB1 most, HLA-C fewest.

The source of this sequence is a woman aged 25 to 39 in good health and CMV-seropositive. This sequence joins TRBV7-8 and TRBJ2-6; 8 bases match TRBD1. The sequencing input was PBMCs. The CDR3 spells CASSLGTGSGANVLTF. For the CDR3, the DNA is TGTGCCAGCAGCTTAGGGACAGGGTCAGGGGCCAACGTCCTGACTTTC.